Presented here are 25 T cell receptor beta chains from one specimen sequenced in a study of shared clonotypes between healthy human individuals. Clones were sequenced by immunoSEQ multiplex PCR, and TCRdb holds only the in-frame ones, with some missing. The table includes some 2,500,000 clones, 93% detected once. Sequencing was done on a sample of naive CD4+ T cells from PBMCs. Subset denoted: CD45RA+ positively selected. These TCRs come from a man between 18 and 29 years old in good health. Some clones in this sample may be carry-over from other donors' samples.

This sequence joins TRBV6-6 and TRBJ2-5, with 8 bases that match TRBD2. In germline, CDR1 is MNHNY, CDR2 SVGAGI (reference sequence). CDR3 size: 15 residues. V shed 4 bases, J shed 5 bases, and the junction held 9 bases outside the gene matches. As DNA, the CDR3 is TGTGCCAGCAGTTCCCGGGAGGGAACTGGGGAGACCCAGTACTTC. Translated: CASSSREGTGETQYF.

The V and J genes are TRBV7-9 and TRBJ2-3; 10 nucleotides align to TRBD1. J was trimmed by 4 bases and V by 9 bases; bases with no gene match: 4. This CDR3 region has 13 residues. CDR1 is SEHNR and CDR2 is FQNEAQ in the germline V gene (reference sequence). This CDR3 is CASRQGASDTQYF. CDR3 bases: TGTGCCAGTCGACAGGGGGCATCAGATACGCAGTATTTT.

This sequence joins TRBV5-8 and TRBJ2-1, with 8 positions matching TRBD2. The V and J ends lost 1 base and 3 bases, in that order; junction bases with no gene match: 6. This CDR3 region has 16 residues. Germline CDR1 is SGHTS and CDR2 is YDEGEE. The CDR3 sequence: CASSLLGTRRYNEQFF. The CDR3, as DNA: TGTGCCAGCAGCTTGCTTGGGACTAGGCGCTACAATGAGCAGTTCTTC. Together with reference TRBV5-8 and TRBJ2-1, the CDR3 gives the full variable domain: EAGVTQSPTHLIKTRGQQATLRCSPISGHTSVYWYQQALGLGLQFLLWYDEGEERNRGNFPPRFSGRQFPNYSSELNVNALELEDSALYLCASSLLGTRRYNEQFFGPGTRLTVL.

This chain uses TRBV9 with TRBJ1-3, with D perhaps TRBD1 (5 bases). The germline gives CDR1 SGDLS, CDR2 YYNGEE. V shed 4 bases and J shed 0 bases, with 17 bases lying between them. The CDR3 runs 17 residues. The CDR3 reads CASSKVGGTGSGNTIYF. CDR3 in DNA: TGTGCCAGCAGCAAAGTGGGGGGGACCGGCTCTGGAAACACCATATATTTT.

The V gene is TRBV6-6, the J gene TRBJ2-1; D is unresolved. Germline-derived CDR1 and CDR2 are MNHNY and SVGAGI (reference sequence). The CDR3 is made up of 13 amino acids. The V end lost 8 bases, the J end lost 9 bases, and 17 bases lay between the germline ends. CDR3 protein: CASRGRPEGEQFF. In DNA form, the CDR3 reads TGTGCCAGCCGAGGACGCCCGGAAGGTGAGCAGTTCTTC.

V and J are TRBV7-3 and TRBJ1-2; D possibly corresponds to TRBD1 (5 bases). This CDR3 is built from 15 residues. Germline loops: CDR1 SGHTA, CDR2 FQGTGA. The V and J ends lost 5 bases and 3 bases respectively, with 16 bases between them. The CDR3: CASSPTRDGYYGYTF. Here the CDR3 DNA reads TGTGCCAGCAGCCCTACTCGGGACGGTTACTATGGCTACACCTTC.

The chain couples TRBV18 to TRBJ1-1; D not certain. The CDR3 is 15 residues long. With 2 bases removed from V and 2 bases from J, the gap between germline ends came to 12 bases. Germline V gene lookup returns CDR1 KGHSH and CDR2 LQKENI. The CDR3: CASSPSERANTEAFF. In nucleotides, the CDR3 is TGTGCCAGCTCACCATCCGAAAGGGCAAACACTGAAGCTTTCTTT.

The chain carries TRBV5-1 and TRBJ2-7; D might be TRBD1 (5 bases). The CDR3 covers 15 residues. CDR1 is SGHRS and CDR2 is YFSETQ in the germline V gene. Between the trimmed V and J ends, which lost 0 bases and 1 base, there was a span of 11 bases. The CDR3 loop reads CASSLGATESYEQYF. CDR3 bases: TGCGCCAGCAGCTTGGGGGCGACAGAATCCTACGAGCAGTACTTC.

This chain uses TRBV7-3 with TRBJ1-1; D not resolved. Germline V gene data show CDR1 as SGHTA and CDR2 as FQGTGA. The CDR3 consists of 13 residues. Trimming removed 2 bases from V and 6 bases from J, with 10 bases in between. CDR3 amino acids: CASSLLEQSEAFF. In DNA, the CDR3 is TGTGCCAGCAGCTTACTCGAACAATCTGAAGCTTTCTTT.

This chain links TRBV7-3 with TRBJ2-1; 9 nucleotides match TRBD2. Germline V CDR1 and CDR2: SGHTA, FQGTGA. The V and J ends lost 6 bases and 0 bases, in that order; junction bases with no gene match: 6. CDR3 size: 16 residues. CDR3 in amino acids: CASRYLAGSSYNEQFF. CDR3 in DNA: TGTGCCAGCAGATATCTAGCGGGGAGCTCCTACAATGAGCAGTTCTTC. Drawing the rest from reference TRBV7-3 and TRBJ2-1, the complete variable domain is GAGVSQTPSNKVTEKGKYVELRCDPISGHTALYWYRQSLGQGPEFLIYFQGTGAADDSGLPNDRFFAVRPEGSVSTLKIQRTERGDSAVYLCASRYLAGSSYNEQFFGPGTRLTVL.

The genes are TRBV11-3 and TRBJ2-5; D tentatively reads TRBD1 or TRBD2 (5 bases each). The CDR3 contains 15 residues. Germline assignment: CDR1 SGHNT and CDR2 YENEEA. Trimming took 5 bases from V and 5 from J, leaving 18 bases between them. CDR3 loop: CASSRGGGEGETQYF. As DNA, the CDR3 is TGTGCCAGCAGCAGGGGCGGAGGTGAGGGGGAGACCCAGTACTTC.

Remarks on this clone: Other DNA sequences in this specimen translate into the identical CDR3. This sequence joins TRBV18 and TRBJ1-3, with D uncertain. From germline, CDR1 is KGHSH and CDR2 LQKENI. Trimming removed 3 bases from V and 0 bases from J, with 9 bases in between. CDR3 size: 15 residues. CDR3: CASSPTGDSGNTIYF. The CDR3 DNA reads TGTGCCAGCTCACCGACTGGAGACTCTGGAAACACCATATATTTT.

The chain links TRBV27 to TRBJ2-7; no firm D call. The germline V gene encodes CDR1 MNHEY and CDR2 SMNVEV (reference sequence). The CDR3 runs 15 residues. Between the trimmed V and J ends, which lost 2 bases and 7 bases, there was a span of 18 bases. The CDR3 DNA follows: TGTGCCAGCAGTTTAACGGCTGGGCCCGGGCGTGAGCAGTACTTC. The encoded protein is CASSLTAGPGREQYF.

This sequence joins TRBV2 and TRBJ2-7, with D perhaps matching TRBD1 (5 bases). Germline CDR1 is SNHLY and CDR2 is FYNNEI. CDR3 size: 12 residues. Between the trimmed V and J ends, which lost 6 bases and 2 bases, there was a span of 8 bases. The CDR3 spells CASRDNTYEQYF. The CDR3 nucleotides are TGTGCCAGCAGGGACAACACCTACGAGCAGTACTTC.

The chain combines TRBV27 with TRBJ1-2; TRBD1 matches at 8 bases. CDR1 MNHEY and CDR2 SMNVEV come from the germline V gene (reference sequence). The CDR3 consists of 16 residues. Losses at the gene ends were 2 bases for V and 4 bases for J; bases not matched to a gene: 9. The CDR3 region is CASSLRIGQGSYGYTF. As DNA, the CDR3 is TGTGCCAGCAGTTTAAGGATAGGACAGGGAAGCTATGGCTACACCTTC.

The chain links TRBV7-2 to TRBJ2-7; D is unresolved. Germline CDR1 is SGHTA and CDR2 is FQGNSA. Between the trimmed V and J ends, which lost 4 bases and 1 base, there was a span of 14 bases. The CDR3 covers 15 residues. The CDR3 here is CASSSPRTPSYEQYF. CDR3 nucleotides: TGTGCCAGCAGCTCCCCTCGGACCCCATCCTACGAGCAGTACTTC.

The V gene is TRBV14, the J gene TRBJ2-1; 11 bases are a match to TRBD2. Per the germline V gene, CDR1 is SGHDN and CDR2 is FVKESK. V lost 6 bases, J lost 8 bases, and 6 bases stayed unmatched. CDR3 length: 14 residues. In DNA form, the CDR3 reads TGTGCCAGCAGGCTTATAGCGGGAGGGGATGAGCAGTTCTTC. Its translation is CASRLIAGGDEQFF.

The genes are TRBV11-3 and TRBJ2-3; TRBD1 agrees at 9 bases. CDR1 is SGHNT, CDR2 YENEEA, per germline. V gave up 5 bases and J gave up 7 bases; unmatched junction bases: 7. This CDR3 has 14 residues. CDR3: CASSARQGGNTQYF. The CDR3 bases are TGTGCCAGCAGCGCACGACAGGGGGGAAATACGCAGTATTTT.

Concerning this clone itself: Other DNA sequences in this sample translate to the same CDR3. CDR3 sequence: CASSAGLAGGGTDTQYF. The CDR3 region has the DNA TGTGCCAGCAGCGCTGGACTAGCGGGAGGGGGCACAGATACGCAGTATTTT. The V call is TRBV9, the J call TRBJ2-3, with 15 bases aligning to TRBD2. The V gene's germline CDR1 is SGDLS and CDR2 YYNGEE. The CDR3 extends over 17 amino acids. The junction had 3 bases not matched to a gene; V was cut back by 3 bases and J by 1 base.

This chain links TRBV6-1 with TRBJ2-4; D is perhaps TRBD1 (6 bases). CDR1 and CDR2 from the germline V gene are MNHNS and SASEGT. V was shortened by 6 bases and J by 6 bases, with 18 bases between the two germline ends. The CDR3 sequence is 15 residues long. The chain's CDR3 is CASSDYRVPTNIQYF. In DNA, the CDR3 is TGTGCCAGCAGCGACTACAGGGTCCCTACAAACATTCAGTACTTC.

Points on this clone: Other DNA variants within this sample encode the same CDR3. V and J are TRBV28 and TRBJ2-1; D is perhaps TRBD1 (5 bases). V lost 6 bases and J 8 bases, leaving 11 bases between the germline ends. CDR1 is MDHEN, CDR2 SYDVKM, per germline. The CDR3 is 12 amino acids. CDR3 region: CASSSDSYEQFF. The CDR3, as DNA: TGTGCCAGCAGCTCCGACAGTTATGAGCAGTTCTTC. Filled out from reference TRBV28 and TRBJ2-1, the complete variable domain reads DVKVTQSSRYLVKRTGEKVFLECVQDMDHENMFWYRQDPGLGLRLIYFSYDVKMKEKGDIPEGYSVSREKKERFSLILESASTNQTSMYLCASSSDSYEQFFGPGTRLTVL.

V and J are TRBV5-8 and TRBJ1-5, with no clear D. There are 16 residues in the CDR3. The V gene lost 5 bases and the J gene lost 4 bases, with 19 bases spanning the gap. In germline, CDR1 is SGHTS, CDR2 YDEGEE. The CDR3, as DNA: TGTGCCAGCAGTACCGGCTTTGGGGTAGGGAATCAGCCCCAGCATTTT. Residues: CASSTGFGVGNQPQHF.

The gene calls are TRBV27 and TRBJ1-5, with a weak D call TRBD1 (5 bases). The CDR3 runs to 13 residues. The germline V gene has CDR1 MNHEY and CDR2 SMNVEV (reference sequence). V was cut by 5 bases and J by 5 bases, with 10 bases left in between. CDR3 nucleotide sequence: TGTGCCAGCAGTGCAAACAGGTATCAGCCCCAGCATTTT. Translated: CASSANRYQPQHF.

This chain uses TRBV7-9 with TRBJ1-2; TRBD1 agrees at 9 bases. Germline CDR1 reads SEHNR; CDR2 reads FQNEAQ (reference sequence). The CDR3 runs to 13 residues. After removal of 3 bases from V and 8 bases from J, the junction contained 4 bases not matched to a gene. CDR3 in DNA: TGTGCCAGCAGCTTTACGACAGGGGGAGGCTACACCTTC. Amino acid sequence: CASSFTTGGGYTF.

The chain couples TRBV21-1 to TRBJ2-2; TRBD2, the table's D call, was not compared with the DNA. TRBV21-1 is a pseudogene. CDR3 length: 19 residues. DNA of the CDR3: TGTGCCAGCAGCAAAGTCTCTTCTGAGCGGGATATGGTAGCCGGGGAGCTGTTTTTT. Translation: CASSKVSSERDMVAGELFF.